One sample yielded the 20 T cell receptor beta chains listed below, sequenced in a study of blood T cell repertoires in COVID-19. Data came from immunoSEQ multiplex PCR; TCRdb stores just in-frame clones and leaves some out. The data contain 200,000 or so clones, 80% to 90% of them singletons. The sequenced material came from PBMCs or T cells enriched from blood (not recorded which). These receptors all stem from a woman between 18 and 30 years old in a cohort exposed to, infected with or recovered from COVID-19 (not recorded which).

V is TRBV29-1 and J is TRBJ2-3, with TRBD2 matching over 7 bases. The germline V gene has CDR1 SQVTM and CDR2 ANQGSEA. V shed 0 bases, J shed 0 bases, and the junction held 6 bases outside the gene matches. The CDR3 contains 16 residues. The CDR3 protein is CSVEDLSGASTDTQYF. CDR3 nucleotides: TGCAGCGTTGAAGATCTCAGCGGGGCTAGCACAGATACGCAGTATTTT.

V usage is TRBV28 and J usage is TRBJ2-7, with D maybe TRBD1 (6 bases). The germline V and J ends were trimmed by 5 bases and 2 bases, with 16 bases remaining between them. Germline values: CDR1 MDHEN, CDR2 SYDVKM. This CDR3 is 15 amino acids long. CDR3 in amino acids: CASSTPGRTAYEQYF. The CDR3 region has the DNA TGTGCCAGCAGTACCCCCGGACGGACAGCCTACGAGCAGTACTTC.

As DNA, the CDR3 is TGTGCCAGCGGGCTAGCGGGGGTATATGAGCAGTTCTTC. Translated, it gives CASGLAGVYEQFF. The J gene is TRBJ2-1, the V gene TRBV28; 10 bases align to TRBD2. Germline trimming cut 8 bases from V and 8 bases from J; bases unmatched to any gene: 6. The germline gives CDR1 MDHEN, CDR2 SYDVKM. The CDR3 is made up of 13 amino acids.

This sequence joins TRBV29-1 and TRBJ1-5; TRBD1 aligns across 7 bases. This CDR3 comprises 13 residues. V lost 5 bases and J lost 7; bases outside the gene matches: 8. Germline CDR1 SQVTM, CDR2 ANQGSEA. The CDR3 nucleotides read TGCAGCGTTAGCCAGGGACAGTTCCAGCCCCAGCATTTT. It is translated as CSVSQGQFQPQHF.

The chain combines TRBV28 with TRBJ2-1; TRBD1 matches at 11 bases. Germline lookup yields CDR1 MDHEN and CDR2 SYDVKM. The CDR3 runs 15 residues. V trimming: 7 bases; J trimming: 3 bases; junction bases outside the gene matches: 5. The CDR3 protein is CASMAGTGGYNEQFF. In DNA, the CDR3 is TGTGCCAGCATGGCCGGGACAGGGGGCTACAATGAGCAGTTCTTC. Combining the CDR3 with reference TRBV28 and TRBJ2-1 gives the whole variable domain DVKVTQSSRYLVKRTGEKVFLECVQDMDHENMFWYRQDPGLGLRLIYFSYDVKMKEKGDIPEGYSVSREKKERFSLILESASTNQTSMYLCASMAGTGGYNEQFFGPGTRLTVL.

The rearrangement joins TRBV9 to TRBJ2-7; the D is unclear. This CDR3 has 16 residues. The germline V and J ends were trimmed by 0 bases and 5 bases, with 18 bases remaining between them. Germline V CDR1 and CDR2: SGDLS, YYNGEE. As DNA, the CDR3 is TGTGCCAGCAGCGTAGCCTCTCGTCCCGACGGAGACGAGCAGTACTTC. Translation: CASSVASRPDGDEQYF.

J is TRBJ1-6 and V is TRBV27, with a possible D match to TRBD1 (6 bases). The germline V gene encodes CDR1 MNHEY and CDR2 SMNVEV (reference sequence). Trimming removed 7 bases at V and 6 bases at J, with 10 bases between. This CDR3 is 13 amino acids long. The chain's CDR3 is CASTQGPNSPLHF. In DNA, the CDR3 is TGTGCCAGCACCCAGGGGCCTAATTCACCCCTCCACTTT.

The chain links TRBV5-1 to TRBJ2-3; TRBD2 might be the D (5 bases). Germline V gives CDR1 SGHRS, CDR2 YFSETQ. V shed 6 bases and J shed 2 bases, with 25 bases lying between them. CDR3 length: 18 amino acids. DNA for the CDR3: TGCGCCAGCAATAAGGCATCGCCCGGAGGAGGATCCACAGATACGCAGTATTTT. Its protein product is CASNKASPGGGSTDTQYF. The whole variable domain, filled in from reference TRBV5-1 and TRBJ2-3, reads KAGVTQTPRYLIKTRGQQVTLSCSPISGHRSVSWYQQTPGQGLQFLFEYFSETQRNKGNFPGRFSGRQFSNSRSEMNVSTLELGDSALYLCASNKASPGGGSTDTQYFGPGTRLTVL.

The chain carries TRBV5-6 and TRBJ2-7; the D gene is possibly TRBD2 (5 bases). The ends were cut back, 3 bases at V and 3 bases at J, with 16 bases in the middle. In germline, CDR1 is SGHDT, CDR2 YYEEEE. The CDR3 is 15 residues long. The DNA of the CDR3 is TGTGCCAGCAGCTATGGTTGGAACGGGGACTACGAGCAGTACTTC. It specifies CASSYGWNGDYEQYF.

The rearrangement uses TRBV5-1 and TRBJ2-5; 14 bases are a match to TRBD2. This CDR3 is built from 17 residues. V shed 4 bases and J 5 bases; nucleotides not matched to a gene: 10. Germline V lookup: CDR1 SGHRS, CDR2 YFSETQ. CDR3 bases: TGCGCCAGCAGCCCGGGACTAGCGGGAGTTATGTTGGAGACCCAGTACTTC. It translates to CASSPGLAGVMLETQYF.

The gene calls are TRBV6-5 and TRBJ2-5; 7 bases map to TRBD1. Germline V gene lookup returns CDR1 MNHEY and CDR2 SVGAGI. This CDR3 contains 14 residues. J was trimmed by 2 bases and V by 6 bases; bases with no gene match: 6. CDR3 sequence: CASRKSDRQETQYF. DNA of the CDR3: TGTGCCAGCAGGAAATCGGACAGGCAAGAGACCCAGTACTTC.

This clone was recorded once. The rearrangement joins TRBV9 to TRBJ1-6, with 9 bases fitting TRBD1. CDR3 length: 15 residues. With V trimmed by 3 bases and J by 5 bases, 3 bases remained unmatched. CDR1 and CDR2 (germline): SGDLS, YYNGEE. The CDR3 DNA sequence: TGTGCCAGCAGCGAGGACAGGGGAAATAATTCACCCCTCCACTTT. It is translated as CASSEDRGNNSPLHF.

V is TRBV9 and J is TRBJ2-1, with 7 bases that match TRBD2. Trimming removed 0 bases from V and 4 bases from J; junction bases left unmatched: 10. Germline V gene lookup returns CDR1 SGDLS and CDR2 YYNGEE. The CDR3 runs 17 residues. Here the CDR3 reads CASSVGLGGGPYNEQFF. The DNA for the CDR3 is TGTGCCAGCAGCGTAGGCCTTGGGGGAGGGCCATACAATGAGCAGTTCTTC.

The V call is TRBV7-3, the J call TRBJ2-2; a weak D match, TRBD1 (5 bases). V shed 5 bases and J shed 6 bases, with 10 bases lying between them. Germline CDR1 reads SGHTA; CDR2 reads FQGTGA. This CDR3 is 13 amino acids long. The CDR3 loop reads CASSRQRPGELFF. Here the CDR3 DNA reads TGTGCCAGCAGCCGACAGAGGCCCGGGGAGCTGTTTTTT.

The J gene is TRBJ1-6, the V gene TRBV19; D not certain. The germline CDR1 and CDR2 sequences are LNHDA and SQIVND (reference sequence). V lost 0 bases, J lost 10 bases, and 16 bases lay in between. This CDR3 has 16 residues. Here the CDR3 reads CASSIDVFQTGSPLHF. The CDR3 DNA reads TGTGCCAGTAGTATAGATGTATTCCAGACCGGGTCACCCCTCCACTTT.

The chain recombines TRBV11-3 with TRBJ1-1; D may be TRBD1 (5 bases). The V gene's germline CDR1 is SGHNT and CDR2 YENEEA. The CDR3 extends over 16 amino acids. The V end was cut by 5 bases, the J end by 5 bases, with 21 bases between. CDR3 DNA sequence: TGTGCCAGCAGCCCAGGAGGGGCCCGAGGTTCTACTGAAGCTTTCTTT. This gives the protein CASSPGGARGSTEAFF. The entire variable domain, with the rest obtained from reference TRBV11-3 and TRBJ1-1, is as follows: EAGVVQSPRYKIIEKKQPVAFWCNPISGHNTLYWYLQNLGQGPELLIRYENEEAVDDSQLPKDRFSAERLKGVDSTLKIQPAELGDSAVYLCASSPGGARGSTEAFFGQGTRLTVV.

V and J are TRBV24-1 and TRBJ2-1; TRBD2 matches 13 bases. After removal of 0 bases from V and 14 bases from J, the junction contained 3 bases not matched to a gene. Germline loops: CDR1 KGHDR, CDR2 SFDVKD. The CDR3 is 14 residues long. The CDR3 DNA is TGTGCCACCAGTGATTTGACTAGCGGGGGGGGGAAGTTCTTC. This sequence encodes CATSDLTSGGGKFF.

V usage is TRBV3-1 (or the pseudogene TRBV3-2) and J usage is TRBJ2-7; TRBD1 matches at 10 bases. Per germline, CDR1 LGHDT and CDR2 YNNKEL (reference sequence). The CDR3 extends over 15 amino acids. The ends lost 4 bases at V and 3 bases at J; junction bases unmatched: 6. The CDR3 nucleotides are TGTGCCAGCAGCCTGAAAGGGACAGGGGACTACGAGCAGTACTTC. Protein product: CASSLKGTGDYEQYF.

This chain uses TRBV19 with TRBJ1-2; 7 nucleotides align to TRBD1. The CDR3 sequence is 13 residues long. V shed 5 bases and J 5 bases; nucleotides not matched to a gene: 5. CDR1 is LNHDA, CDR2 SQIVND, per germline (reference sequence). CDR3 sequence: CASSQDREYGYTF. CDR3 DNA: TGTGCCAGTAGTCAAGACAGGGAGTATGGCTACACCTTC.

The CDR3 DNA follows: TGTGCCAGCAGCATCCCCCCGGACAGGGTAATGCAGTACTTC. The encoded protein is CASSIPPDRVMQYF. The rearrangement links TRBV7-8 to TRBJ2-7; 8 bases map to TRBD1. From germline, CDR1 is SGHVS and CDR2 FQNEAQ. This CDR3 comprises 14 residues. The trim removed 5 bases at V and 9 bases at J, leaving 12 bases unmatched.